This TCR beta chain was observed in a study of shared clonotypes between healthy human individuals. Over several immunoSEQ plates, each subset's genomic DNA was distributed in even portions. The authors loaded 200 ng DNA, about 30,000 T cell genomes, into sorted-subset replicate PCRs. TCRdb's copy holds only in-frame clones and misses some; the assay was immunoSEQ multiplex PCR. Counted here are 2,100,000 or so clones, roughly 95% occurring once; the ten biggest clones make up approximately 0.13%. General study points: The study found lower generation probabilities in non-shared clonotypes than in those shared by all four donors.

As regards this clone: What it binds is not known.

This receptor was taken from a man between 18 and 29 years old in good health. Sequenced sample: naive CD4+ T cells sorted from blood. Noted subset: CD45RA+ positively selected.

CDR3 nucleotide sequence: TGTGCCAGCAGTCCGCCGGGACAGGGGGTCCCCTACGAGCAGTACTTC. Amino acid sequence: CASSPPGQGVPYEQYF. The chain joins TRBV28 to TRBJ2-7; 11 bases agree with TRBD1. The CDR3 is 16 amino acids. The V gene's germline CDR1 is MDHEN and CDR2 SYDVKM. With V trimmed by 5 bases and J by 2 bases, 8 bases remained unmatched.